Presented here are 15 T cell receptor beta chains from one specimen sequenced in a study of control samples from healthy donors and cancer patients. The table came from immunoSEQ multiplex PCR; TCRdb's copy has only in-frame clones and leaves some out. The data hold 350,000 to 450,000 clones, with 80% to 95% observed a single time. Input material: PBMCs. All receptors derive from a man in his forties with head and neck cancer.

The DNA of the CDR3 is TGTGCCAGCAGCTTAGCGGGCAGGGGGGGTCACGAGCAGTACTTC. This translates into CASSLAGRGGHEQYF. The chain joins TRBV11-2 to TRBJ2-7; D may be TRBD1 or TRBD2 (7 bases each). V dropped 1 base and J dropped 5 bases, with 15 bases sitting between them. The length of the CDR3 is 15 residues. Germline CDR1 is SGHAT and CDR2 is FQNNGV.

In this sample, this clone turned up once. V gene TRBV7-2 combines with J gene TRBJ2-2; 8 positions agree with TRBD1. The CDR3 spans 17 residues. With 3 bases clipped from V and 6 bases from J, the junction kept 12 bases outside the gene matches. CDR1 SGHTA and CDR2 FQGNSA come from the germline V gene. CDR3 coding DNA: TGTGCCAGCAGCTTCTACCTCGCAGGGGGCTTGGCCGGGGAGCTGTTTTTT. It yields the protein CASSFYLAGGLAGELFF.

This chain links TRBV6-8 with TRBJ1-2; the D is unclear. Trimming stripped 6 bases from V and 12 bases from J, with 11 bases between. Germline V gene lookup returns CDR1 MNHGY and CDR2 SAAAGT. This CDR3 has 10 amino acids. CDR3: CASRVVGNTF. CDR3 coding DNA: TGTGCCAGCAGGGTCGTTGGGAACACCTTC.

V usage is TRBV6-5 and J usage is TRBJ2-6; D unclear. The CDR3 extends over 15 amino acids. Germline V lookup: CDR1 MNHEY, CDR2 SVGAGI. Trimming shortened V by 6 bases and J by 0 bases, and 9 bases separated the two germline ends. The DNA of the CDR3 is TGTGCCAGCAGGAGAGAGAGCTCTGGGGCCAACGTCCTGACTTTC. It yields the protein CASRRESSGANVLTF.

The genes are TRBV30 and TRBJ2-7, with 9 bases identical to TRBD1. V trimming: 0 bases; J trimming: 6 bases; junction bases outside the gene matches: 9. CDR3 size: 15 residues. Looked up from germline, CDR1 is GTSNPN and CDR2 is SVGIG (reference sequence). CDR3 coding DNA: TGTGCCTGGAGTGTATTGGGACAGGGTTGGCGCGAGCAGTACTTC. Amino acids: CAWSVLGQGWREQYF.

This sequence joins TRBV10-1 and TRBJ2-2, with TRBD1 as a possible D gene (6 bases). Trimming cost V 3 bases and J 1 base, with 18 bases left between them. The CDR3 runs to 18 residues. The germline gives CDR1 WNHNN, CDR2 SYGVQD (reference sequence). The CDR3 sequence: CASSDAARPGQNTGELFF. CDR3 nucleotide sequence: TGCGCCAGCAGTGATGCCGCCCGACCGGGACAGAACACCGGGGAGCTGTTTTTT.

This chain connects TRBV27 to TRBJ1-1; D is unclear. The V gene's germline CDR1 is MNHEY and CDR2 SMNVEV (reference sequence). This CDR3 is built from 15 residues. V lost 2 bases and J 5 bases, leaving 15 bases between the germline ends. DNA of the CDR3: TGTGCCAGCAGTTTACGGGCTCCGCCGGGAACTGAAGCTTTCTTT. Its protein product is CASSLRAPPGTEAFF.

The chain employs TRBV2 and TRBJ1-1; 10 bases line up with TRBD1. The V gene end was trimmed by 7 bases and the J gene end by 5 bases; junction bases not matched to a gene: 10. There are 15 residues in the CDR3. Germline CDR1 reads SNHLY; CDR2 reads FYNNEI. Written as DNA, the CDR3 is TGTGCCAGCAAAGTGGATGGACAGGGGGGGACTGAAGCTTTCTTT. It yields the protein CASKVDGQGGTEAFF.

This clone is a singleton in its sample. CDR3 residues: CASVTPEGVYGYTF. DNA for the CDR3: TGTGCCAGCGTCACCCCCGAGGGGGTCTACGGCTACACCTTC. The chain recombines TRBV28 with TRBJ1-2; D perhaps matches TRBD1 (6 bases). The CDR3 is 14 amino acids. Per germline, CDR1 MDHEN and CDR2 SYDVKM. V was cut by 8 bases and J by 8 bases, with 21 bases left in between.

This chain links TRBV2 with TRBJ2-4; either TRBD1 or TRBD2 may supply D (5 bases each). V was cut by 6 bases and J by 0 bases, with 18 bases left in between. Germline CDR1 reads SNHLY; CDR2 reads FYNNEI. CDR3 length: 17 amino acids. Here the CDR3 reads CASSVGGAGGAKNIQYF. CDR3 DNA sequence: TGTGCCAGCAGCGTTGGGGGAGCCGGCGGAGCCAAAAACATTCAGTACTTC. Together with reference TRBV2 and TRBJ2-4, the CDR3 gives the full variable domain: EPEVTQTPSHQVTQMGQEVILRCVPISNHLYFYWYRQILGQKVEFLVSFYNNEISEKSEIFDDQFSVERPDGSNFTLKIRSTKLEDSAMYFCASSVGGAGGAKNIQYFGAGTRLSVL.

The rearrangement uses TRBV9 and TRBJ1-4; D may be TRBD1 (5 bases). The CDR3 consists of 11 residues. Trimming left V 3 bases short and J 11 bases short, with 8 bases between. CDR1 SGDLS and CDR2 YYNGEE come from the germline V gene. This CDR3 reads CASSAEGKLFF. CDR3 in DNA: TGTGCCAGCAGCGCGGAGGGGAAACTGTTTTTT.

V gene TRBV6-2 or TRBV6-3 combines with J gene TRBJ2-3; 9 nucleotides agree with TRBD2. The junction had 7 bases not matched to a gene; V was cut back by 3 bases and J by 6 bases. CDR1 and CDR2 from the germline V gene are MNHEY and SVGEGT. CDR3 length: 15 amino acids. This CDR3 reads CASSYYSAGGDTQYF. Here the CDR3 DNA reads TGTGCCAGCAGTTATTACTCAGCGGGAGGTGATACGCAGTATTTT.

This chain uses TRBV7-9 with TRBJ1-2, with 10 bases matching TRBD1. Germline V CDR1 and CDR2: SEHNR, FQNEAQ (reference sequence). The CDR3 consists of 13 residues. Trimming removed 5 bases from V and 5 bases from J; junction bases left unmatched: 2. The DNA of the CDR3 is TGTGCCAGCAGCCAGGACAGGGGGTATGGCTACACCTTC. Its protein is CASSQDRGYGYTF.

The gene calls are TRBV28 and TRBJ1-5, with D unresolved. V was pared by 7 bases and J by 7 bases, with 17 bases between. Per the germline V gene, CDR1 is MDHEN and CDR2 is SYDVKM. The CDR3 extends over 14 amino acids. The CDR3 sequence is CASTLSLGEQPQHF. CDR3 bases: TGTGCCAGCACCCTTAGTTTGGGAGAGCAGCCCCAGCATTTT.

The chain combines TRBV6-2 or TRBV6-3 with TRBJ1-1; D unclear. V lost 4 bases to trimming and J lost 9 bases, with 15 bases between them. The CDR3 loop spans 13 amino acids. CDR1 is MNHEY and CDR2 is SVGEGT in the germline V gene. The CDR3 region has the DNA TGTGCCAGCAGTTCCCCGAACGCCGGGAAAGCTTTCTTT. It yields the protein CASSSPNAGKAFF.